This TCR beta chain was retrieved from a study of shared clonotypes between healthy human individuals. V was cut by 2 bases and J by 11 bases, with 13 bases left in between. The CDR3 is 12 residues long. The V gene's germline CDR1 is SNHLY and CDR2 FYNNEI. Profiling relied on immunoSEQ multiplex PCR, and the TCRdb table lists in-frame clones only, not all of them. The top ten clones hold 1.5% of a sample with 850,000 to 1,200,000 clones, about 70% of them seen once. Source material: memory CD4+ T cells sorted from blood. The subset was: CD45RA-negative fraction. The chain combines TRBV2 with TRBJ2-7, with D unresolved. The sequence was obtained from a man between 18 and 29 years old in good health. This CDR3 is CASSENGLPKYF. In DNA, the CDR3 is TGTGCCAGCAGTGAAAATGGGTTACCGAAGTACTTC.